This T cell receptor (beta chain) was observed in a study of T-cell reconstitution after alpha-beta-depleted transplantation in children. Ten or more counts support this clonotype. CDR3 length: 15 residues. V shed 6 bases and J shed 1 base, with 10 bases lying between them. Germline-derived CDR1 and CDR2 are MNHEY and SMNVEV (reference sequence). Molecular barcoding with unique molecular identifiers was used for the TCRbeta library. One entry per CDR3 protein results from TCRdb running MiXCR on the PCR reads. The sample has hundreds of thousands of distinct CDR3 sequences, roughly 17% seen once. The V and J genes are TRBV27 and TRBJ2-6, with no clear D. This receptor was taken from a human donor who donated a stem cell graft to a child with acute myeloid leukemia. This specimen consisted of PBMCs from the stem cell graft donor, obtained from the stem cell graft. Here the CDR3 DNA reads TGTGCCAGCAGCATTACCCATTCTGGGGCCAACGTCCTGACTTTC. Translating it yields CASSITHSGANVLTF.